A single T cell receptor (beta chain) is shown here with its context. Trimming removed 7 bases from V and 5 bases from J, with 19 bases in between. CDR1 is MNHEY and CDR2 is SVGAGI in the germline V gene. The CDR3 is made up of 15 amino acids. This sample stems from a study of blood T cell repertoires in COVID-19. Study overall: Sample material is recorded as cDNA or gDNA derived from T cells, B-cell-depleted T cells, or PBMCs.

Assay used: immunoSEQ multiplex PCR; TCRdb lists only in-frame clones, some missing. Of roughly 230,000 clones in the sample, nearly 85% are singletons; the top ten hold around 6%. The rearrangement uses TRBV6-5 and TRBJ2-3; perhaps TRBD1 as D (7 bases). The sample comprised peripheral blood. This clonotype originated in a human donor in a cohort sampled during active COVID-19. The CDR3, as DNA: TGTGCCAGCAAGGGGGCGGGGCGCCCAGAAGATACGCAGTATTTT. Its translation is CASKGAGRPEDTQYF.